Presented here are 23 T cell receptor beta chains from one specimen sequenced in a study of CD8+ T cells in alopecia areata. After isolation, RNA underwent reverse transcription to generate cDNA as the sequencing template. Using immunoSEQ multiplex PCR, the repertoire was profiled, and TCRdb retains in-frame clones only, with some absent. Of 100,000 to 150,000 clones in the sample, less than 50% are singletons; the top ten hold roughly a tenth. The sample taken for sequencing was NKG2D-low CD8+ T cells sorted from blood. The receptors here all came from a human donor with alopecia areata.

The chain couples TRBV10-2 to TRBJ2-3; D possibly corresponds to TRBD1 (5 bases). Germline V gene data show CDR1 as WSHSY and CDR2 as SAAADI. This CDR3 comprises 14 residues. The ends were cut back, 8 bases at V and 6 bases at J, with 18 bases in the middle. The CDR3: CASAGQSLVDTQYF. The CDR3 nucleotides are TGCGCCAGCGCCGGACAAAGCCTCGTGGATACGCAGTATTTT.

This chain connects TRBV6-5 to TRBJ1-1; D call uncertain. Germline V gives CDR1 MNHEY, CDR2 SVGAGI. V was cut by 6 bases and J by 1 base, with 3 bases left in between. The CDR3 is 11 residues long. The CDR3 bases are TGTGCCAGCAGAACGAACACTGAAGCTTTCTTT. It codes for CASRTNTEAFF.

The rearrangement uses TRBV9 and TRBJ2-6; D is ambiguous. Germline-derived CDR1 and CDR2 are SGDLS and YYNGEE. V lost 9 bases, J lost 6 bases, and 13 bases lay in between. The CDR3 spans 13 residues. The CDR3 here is CATGPAPANVLTF. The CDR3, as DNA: TGTGCCACCGGCCCAGCCCCGGCCAACGTCCTGACTTTC.

The CDR3 DNA sequence: TGTGCCTGGAAGTGGGAAGGGGCAGGGGGGTGGACAGATACGCAGTATTTT. Its protein is CAWKWEGAGGWTDTQYF. The chain employs TRBV30 and TRBJ2-3; D is perhaps TRBD1 (7 bases). The CDR3 spans 17 residues. Germline CDR1 GTSNPN, CDR2 SVGIG (reference sequence). Trimming stripped 4 bases from V and 3 bases from J, with 23 bases between. The full variable domain, its missing parts supplied by reference TRBV30 and TRBJ2-3, is SQTIHQWPATLVQPVGSPLSLECTVEGTSNPNLYWYRQAAGRGLQLLFYSVGIGQISSEVPQNLSASRPQDRQFILSSKKLLLSDSGFYLCAWKWEGAGGWTDTQYFGPGTRLTVL.

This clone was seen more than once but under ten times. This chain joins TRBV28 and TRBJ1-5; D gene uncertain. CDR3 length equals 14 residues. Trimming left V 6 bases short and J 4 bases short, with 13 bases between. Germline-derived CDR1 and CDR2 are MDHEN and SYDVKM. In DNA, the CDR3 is TGTGCCAGCAGCCAGACGGGAGCTAATCAGCCCCAGCATTTT. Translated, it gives CASSQTGANQPQHF.

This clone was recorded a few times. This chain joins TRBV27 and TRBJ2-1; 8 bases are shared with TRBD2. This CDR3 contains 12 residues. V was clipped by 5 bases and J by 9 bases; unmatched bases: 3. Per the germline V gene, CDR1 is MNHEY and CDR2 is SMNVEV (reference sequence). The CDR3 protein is CASSPRGGEQFF. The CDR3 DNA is TGTGCCAGCAGTCCCCGGGGGGGTGAGCAGTTCTTC.

CDR3 region: CASSSMADNEKLFF. The CDR3 nucleotides read TGTGCCAGCAGCTCGATGGCAGATAATGAAAAACTGTTTTTT. The V and J genes are TRBV7-9 and TRBJ1-4; D is ambiguous. In germline, CDR1 is SEHNR, CDR2 FQNEAQ (reference sequence). V was pared by 4 bases and J by 4 bases, with 10 bases between. The CDR3 has 14 amino acids. The full variable domain, completed using reference TRBV7-9 and TRBJ1-4, is DTGVSQNPRHKITKRGQNVTFRCDPISEHNRLYWYRQTLGQGPEFLTYFQNEAQLEKSRLLSDRFSAERPKGSFSTLEIQRTEQGDSAMYLCASSSMADNEKLFFGSGTQLSVL.

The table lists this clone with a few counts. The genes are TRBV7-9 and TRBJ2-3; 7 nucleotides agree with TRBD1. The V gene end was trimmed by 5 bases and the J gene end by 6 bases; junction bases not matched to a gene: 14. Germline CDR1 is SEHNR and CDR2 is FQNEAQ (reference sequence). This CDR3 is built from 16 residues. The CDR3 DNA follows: TGTGCCAGCAGCCCTCCGGAGACAGGGCTGGCGGATACGCAGTATTTT. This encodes CASSPPETGLADTQYF.

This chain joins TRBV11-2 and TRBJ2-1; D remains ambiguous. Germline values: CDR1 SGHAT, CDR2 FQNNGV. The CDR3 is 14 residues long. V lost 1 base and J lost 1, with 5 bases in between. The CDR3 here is CASSLVESYNEQFF. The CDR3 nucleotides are TGTGCCAGCAGCTTAGTGGAGTCCTACAATGAGCAGTTCTTC.

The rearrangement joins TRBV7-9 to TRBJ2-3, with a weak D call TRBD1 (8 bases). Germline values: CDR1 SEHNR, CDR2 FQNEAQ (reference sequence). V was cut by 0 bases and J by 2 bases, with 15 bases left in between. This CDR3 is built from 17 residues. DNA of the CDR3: TGTGCCAGCAGCTTAGCGGACAGGGCGGGGGCCACAGATACGCAGTATTTT. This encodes CASSLADRAGATDTQYF.

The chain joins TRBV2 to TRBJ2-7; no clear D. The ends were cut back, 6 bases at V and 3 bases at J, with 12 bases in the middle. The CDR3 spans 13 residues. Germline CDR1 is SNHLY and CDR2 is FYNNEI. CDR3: CASSVAPIYEQYF. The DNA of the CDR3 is TGTGCCAGCAGCGTAGCCCCCATCTACGAGCAGTACTTC.

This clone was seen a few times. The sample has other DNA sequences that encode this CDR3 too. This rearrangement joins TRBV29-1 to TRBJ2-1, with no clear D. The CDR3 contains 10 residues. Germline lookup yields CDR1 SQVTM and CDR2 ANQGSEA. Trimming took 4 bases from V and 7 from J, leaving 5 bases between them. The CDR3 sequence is CSVGGNEQFF. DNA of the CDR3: TGCAGCGTTGGGGGAAATGAGCAGTTCTTC.

The CDR3 loop reads CASHSHGRETQYF. The CDR3 DNA is TGTGCCAGCCACTCCCATGGTCGGGAGACCCAGTACTTC. The chain joins TRBV28 to TRBJ2-5; D gene uncertain. Trimming took 8 bases from V and 5 from J, leaving 15 bases between them. The CDR3 spans 13 residues. Per the germline V gene, CDR1 is MDHEN and CDR2 is SYDVKM.

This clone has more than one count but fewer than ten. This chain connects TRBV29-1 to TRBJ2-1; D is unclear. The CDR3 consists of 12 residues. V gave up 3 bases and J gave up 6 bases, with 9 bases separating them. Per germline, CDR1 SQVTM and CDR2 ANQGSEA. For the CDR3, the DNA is TGCAGCGTTGAGGGGTTCGGCAATGAGCAGTTCTTC. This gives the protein CSVEGFGNEQFF.

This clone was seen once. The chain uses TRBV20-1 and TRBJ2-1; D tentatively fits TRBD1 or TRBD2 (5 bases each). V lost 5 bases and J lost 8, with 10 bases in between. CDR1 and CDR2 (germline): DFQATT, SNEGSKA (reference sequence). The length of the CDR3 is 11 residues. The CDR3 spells CSADGADEQFF. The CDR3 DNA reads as TGCAGTGCTGACGGGGCGGATGAGCAGTTCTTC.

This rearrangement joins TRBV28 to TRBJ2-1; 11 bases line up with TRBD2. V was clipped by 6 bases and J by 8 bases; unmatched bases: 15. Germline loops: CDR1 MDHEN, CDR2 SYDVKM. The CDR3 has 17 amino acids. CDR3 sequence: CASSRITTSGSIDEQFF. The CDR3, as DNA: TGTGCCAGCAGCCGCATCACAACTAGCGGGAGTATTGATGAGCAGTTCTTC.

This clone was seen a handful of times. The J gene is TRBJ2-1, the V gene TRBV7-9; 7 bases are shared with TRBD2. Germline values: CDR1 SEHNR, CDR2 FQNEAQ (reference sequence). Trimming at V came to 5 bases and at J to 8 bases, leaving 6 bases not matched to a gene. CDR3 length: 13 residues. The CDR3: CASSPPGGDEQFF. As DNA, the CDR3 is TGTGCCAGCAGCCCGCCGGGAGGTGATGAGCAGTTCTTC. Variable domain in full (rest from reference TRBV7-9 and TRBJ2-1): DTGVSQNPRHKITKRGQNVTFRCDPISEHNRLYWYRQTLGQGPEFLTYFQNEAQLEKSRLLSDRFSAERPKGSFSTLEIQRTEQGDSAMYLCASSPPGGDEQFFGPGTRLTVL.

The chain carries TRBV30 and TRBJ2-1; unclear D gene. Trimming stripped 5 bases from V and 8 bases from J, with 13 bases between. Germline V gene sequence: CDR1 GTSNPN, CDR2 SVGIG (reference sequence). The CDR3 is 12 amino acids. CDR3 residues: CAWAVSVDEQFF. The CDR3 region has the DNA TGTGCCTGGGCCGTGAGTGTCGATGAGCAGTTCTTC.

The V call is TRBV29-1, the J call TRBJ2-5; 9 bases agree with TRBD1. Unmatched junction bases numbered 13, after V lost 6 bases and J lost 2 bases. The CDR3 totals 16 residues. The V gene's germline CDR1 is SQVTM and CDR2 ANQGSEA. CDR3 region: CSVDQQGALEQETQYF. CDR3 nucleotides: TGCAGCGTAGACCAACAGGGGGCATTAGAACAAGAGACCCAGTACTTC.

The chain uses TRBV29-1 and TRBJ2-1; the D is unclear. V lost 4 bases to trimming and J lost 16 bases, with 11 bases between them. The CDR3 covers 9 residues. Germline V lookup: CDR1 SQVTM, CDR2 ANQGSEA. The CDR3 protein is CSVGSSDFF. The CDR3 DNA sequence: TGCAGCGTTGGATCAAGTGATTTCTTC.

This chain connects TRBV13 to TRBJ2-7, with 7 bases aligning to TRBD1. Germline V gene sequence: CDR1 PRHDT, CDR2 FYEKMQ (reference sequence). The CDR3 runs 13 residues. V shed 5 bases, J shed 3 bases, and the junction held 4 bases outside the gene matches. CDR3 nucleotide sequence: TGTGCCAGCAGCCCAGGACAGGACTACGAGCAGTACTTC. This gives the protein CASSPGQDYEQYF.

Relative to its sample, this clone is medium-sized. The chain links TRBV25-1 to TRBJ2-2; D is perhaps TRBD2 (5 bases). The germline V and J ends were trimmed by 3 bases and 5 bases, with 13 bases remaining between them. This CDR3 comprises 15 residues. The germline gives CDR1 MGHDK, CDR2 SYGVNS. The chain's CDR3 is CASSDVSRETGELFF. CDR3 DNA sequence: TGTGCCAGCAGTGATGTAAGCCGGGAAACCGGGGAGCTGTTTTTT.

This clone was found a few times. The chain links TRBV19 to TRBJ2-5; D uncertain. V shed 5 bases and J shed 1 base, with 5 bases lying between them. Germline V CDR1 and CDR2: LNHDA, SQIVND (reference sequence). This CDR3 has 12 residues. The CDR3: CASSLSQETQYF. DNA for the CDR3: TGTGCCAGTAGTTTAAGCCAAGAGACCCAGTACTTC.